Detailed here is one T cell receptor (beta chain). The antigen remains unidentified. V gave up 4 bases and J gave up 5 bases, with 19 bases separating them. Germline values: CDR1 SGDLS, CDR2 YYNGEE. The CDR3 runs to 16 residues. The entry originates in a study of OX40 agonist ivuxolimab in advanced cancers. Broader study findings: Certain nonresponders likewise exhibited a low normalized T-cell clonal expansion.

Produced via immunoSEQ multiplex PCR; TCRdb's table is partial and in-frame only. Altogether 80,000 or so clones are present, roughly 87% being singletons, with the ten largest covering roughly 0.3%. This TCR was recovered from an adult with an advanced solid tumor such as melanoma, head and neck, liver or kidney cancer. This chain links TRBV9 with TRBJ2-1; the D call may be TRBD1 or TRBD2 (5 bases each). Sequenced here: CD4+ or CD8+ T cells sorted from blood, sampled in a trial of the OX40 agonist ivuxolimab. The CDR3 sequence: CASSFTGRPGHNEQFF. The CDR3 bases are TGTGCCAGCAGCTTTACAGGTCGCCCGGGGCACAATGAGCAGTTCTTC.